Following are 28 T cell receptor beta chains from one sample sequenced in a study of shared clonotypes between healthy human individuals. TCRdb's table, derived via immunoSEQ multiplex PCR, lists solely in-frame clones and lacks some. The sample lists about 2.4 million clones; 93% were seen once. The sample consisted of naive CD4+ T cells from PBMCs. The subset is: CD45RA+ positively selected. Source of these receptors: a man aged 18-30 years in good health. Some clones in this sample may be carry-over from other donors' samples.

The rearrangement links TRBV20-1 to TRBJ1-2; the D is unclear. The V gene's germline CDR1 is DFQATT and CDR2 SNEGSKA (reference sequence). The CDR3 is 11 amino acids. Trimming stripped 5 bases from V and 10 bases from J, with 14 bases between. CDR3 amino acids: CSAPSGTDYTF. The CDR3 nucleotides read TGCAGTGCTCCGTCGGGAACAGACTACACCTTC.

Comments on this clone: Within the sample, other DNA sequences also encode this same CDR3. The rearrangement uses TRBV18 and TRBJ2-7; 7 positions agree with TRBD2. The CDR3 consists of 14 residues. Germline V CDR1 and CDR2: KGHSH, LQKENI. The junction had 4 bases not matched to a gene; V was cut back by 3 bases and J by 2 bases. In nucleotides, the CDR3 is TGTGCCAGCTCACCTGGGGGGAGGGCCTACGAGCAGTACTTC. It specifies CASSPGGRAYEQYF.

As for this clone: Other DNA sequences in the sample encode the same CDR3. The chain links TRBV6-5 to TRBJ1-1; 9 bases line up with TRBD1. The CDR3 is 15 amino acids. Germline CDR1 reads MNHEY; CDR2 reads SVGAGI. V trimming: 0 bases; J trimming: 3 bases; junction bases outside the gene matches: 2. CDR3 in DNA: TGTGCCAGCAGTTACTCGGGACAGGGAGACACTGAAGCTTTCTTT. As protein: CASSYSGQGDTEAFF.

The V and J genes are TRBV7-9 and TRBJ2-1; no clear D. Trimming stripped 5 bases from V and 0 bases from J, with 14 bases between. Germline lookup yields CDR1 SEHNR and CDR2 FQNEAQ (reference sequence). The CDR3 is 16 amino acids. CDR3 nucleotide sequence: TGTGCCAGCAGCCCCCGTCCCCGGTTCTCCTACAATGAGCAGTTCTTC. Translation gives CASSPRPRFSYNEQFF.

The rearrangement uses TRBV30 and TRBJ2-3; 8 nucleotides line up with TRBD2. Germline CDR1 reads GTSNPN; CDR2 reads SVGIG (reference sequence). CDR3 size: 16 residues. V shed 6 bases, J shed 2 bases, and the junction held 13 bases outside the gene matches. This CDR3 reads CACLEASGRHTDTQYF. The DNA for the CDR3 is TGTGCCTGCCTTGAGGCCAGCGGGAGACACACAGATACGCAGTATTTT.

The rearrangement joins TRBV7-8 to TRBJ1-1; D is unclear. Between the trimmed V and J ends, which lost 9 bases and 0 bases, there was a span of 11 bases. Germline-derived CDR1 and CDR2 are SGHVS and FQNEAQ. The CDR3 totals 13 residues. CDR3 amino acids: CASRGGMNTEAFF. CDR3 nucleotide sequence: TGTGCCAGTAGAGGAGGGATGAACACTGAAGCTTTCTTT.

The chain has TRBV6-1 and TRBJ2-3, with 10 bases that match TRBD2. CDR1 and CDR2 (germline): MNHNS, SASEGT. CDR3 length: 16 residues. The V and J ends lost 4 bases and 1 base, in that order; junction bases with no gene match: 5. The CDR3 reads CASSVSGRARTDTQYF. The CDR3 nucleotides are TGTGCCAGCAGTGTAAGCGGGAGGGCACGCACAGATACGCAGTATTTT.

The genes are TRBV28 and TRBJ2-3; no definite D call. Trimming left V 5 bases short and J 7 bases short, with 13 bases between. The CDR3 extends over 13 amino acids. CDR1 and CDR2 (germline): MDHEN, SYDVKM. This CDR3 reads CASSGGLEHTQYF. The CDR3 DNA is TGTGCCAGCAGTGGTGGATTAGAACATACGCAGTATTTT.

This clone appeared once. J is TRBJ2-1 and V is TRBV9, with 9 bases matching TRBD1. The CDR3 spans 15 residues. Losses at the gene ends were 4 bases for V and 4 bases for J; bases not matched to a gene: 6. Germline CDR1 SGDLS, CDR2 YYNGEE. As DNA, the CDR3 is TGTGCCAGCAGCCCCGGGACAGGGTTGTACAATGAGCAGTTCTTC. Its protein is CASSPGTGLYNEQFF.

The chain is built from TRBV15 and TRBJ2-1; TRBD2 aligns across 9 bases. This CDR3 contains 16 residues. CDR1 and CDR2 (germline): LNHNV, YYDKDF (reference sequence). V lost 1 base and J lost 3; bases outside the gene matches: 4. The CDR3 reads CATSRAPAGGYNEQFF. In nucleotides, the CDR3 is TGTGCCACCAGCAGAGCCCCAGCGGGAGGCTACAATGAGCAGTTCTTC. Supplemented by reference TRBV15 and TRBJ2-1, the full variable domain reads DAMVIQNPRYQVTQFGKPVTLSCSQTLNHNVMYWYQQKSSQAPKLLFHYYDKDFNNEADTPDNFQSRRPNTSFCFLDIRSPGLGDTAMYLCATSRAPAGGYNEQFFGPGTRLTVL.

This chain connects TRBV27 to TRBJ2-3; D remains ambiguous. The CDR3 has 14 residues. Germline lookup yields CDR1 MNHEY and CDR2 SMNVEV (reference sequence). V was cut by 3 bases and J by 2 bases, with 9 bases left in between. The CDR3 protein is CASSLAQATDTQYF. The CDR3, as DNA: TGTGCCAGCAGTTTGGCGCAGGCCACAGATACGCAGTATTTT.

The gene calls are TRBV11-2 and TRBJ1-5; 9 bases line up with TRBD1. The CDR3 covers 15 residues. Trimming cost V 0 bases and J 7 bases; bases outside gene matches: 4. The V gene's germline CDR1 is SGHAT and CDR2 FQNNGV. The CDR3 protein is CASSLDPTGGQPQHF. For the CDR3, the DNA is TGTGCCAGCAGCTTAGATCCGACAGGGGGGCAGCCCCAGCATTTT.

To note about this clone: Distinct nucleotide sequences in the sample also encode this CDR3. The CDR3 region has the DNA TGCGCCAGCAGCTTGAGCGGAACCGGGGAGCTGTTTTTT. Protein sequence: CASSLSGTGELFF. The chain has TRBV5-1 and TRBJ2-2; possibly TRBD2 for D (5 bases). The length of the CDR3 is 13 residues. From germline, CDR1 is SGHRS and CDR2 YFSETQ. V dropped 1 base and J dropped 5 bases, with 6 bases sitting between them.

This chain links TRBV19 with TRBJ2-1; 10 positions match TRBD2. Per germline, CDR1 LNHDA and CDR2 SQIVND (reference sequence). With V trimmed by 3 bases and J by 7 bases, 6 bases remained unmatched. The CDR3 is 15 amino acids. The chain's CDR3 is CASSIPSGSENEQFF. The CDR3 bases are TGTGCCAGTAGTATCCCTAGCGGGAGTGAGAATGAGCAGTTCTTC.

This chain links TRBV7-3 with TRBJ2-3; D may be TRBD2 (5 bases). This CDR3 spans 14 amino acids. Germline-derived CDR1 and CDR2 are SGHTA and FQGTGA. V was pared by 5 bases and J by 6 bases, with 15 bases between. CDR3 region: CASSPGHGEDTQYF. In nucleotides, the CDR3 is TGTGCCAGCAGCCCTGGGCACGGGGAGGATACGCAGTATTTT.

The chain recombines TRBV29-1 with TRBJ1-2; possibly TRBD1 for D (5 bases). The CDR3 covers 13 residues. In germline, CDR1 is SQVTM, CDR2 ANQGSEA. The ends were cut back, 4 bases at V and 2 bases at J, with 11 bases in the middle. Here the CDR3 reads CSVGMGGNYGYTF. CDR3 in DNA: TGCAGCGTTGGGATGGGGGGGAACTATGGCTACACCTTC.

V and J are TRBV27 and TRBJ2-7, with D uncertain. Germline CDR1 MNHEY, CDR2 SMNVEV (reference sequence). The CDR3 has 13 amino acids. Trimming stripped 3 bases from V and 6 bases from J, with 12 bases between. For the CDR3, the DNA is TGTGCCAGCAGTTTGAGGAGAGATCTCGAGCAGTACTTC. It encodes CASSLRRDLEQYF.

The chain employs TRBV7-9 and TRBJ2-3; 8 bases are shared with TRBD2. Germline CDR1 and CDR2: SEHNR and FQNEAQ (reference sequence). This CDR3 has 15 amino acids. The J segment lost 1 base and the V segment lost 5 bases, leaving 5 bases of the junction unmatched. This CDR3 is CASSNLSGGTDTQYF. The CDR3 DNA sequence: TGTGCCAGCAGCAATCTTAGCGGGGGCACAGATACGCAGTATTTT. Using reference TRBV7-9 and TRBJ2-3 for the parts outside the CDR3, the full variable domain is DTGVSQNPRHKITKRGQNVTFRCDPISEHNRLYWYRQTLGQGPEFLTYFQNEAQLEKSRLLSDRFSAERPKGSFSTLEIQRTEQGDSAMYLCASSNLSGGTDTQYFGPGTRLTVL.

This chain links TRBV28 with TRBJ1-3; D is unclear. The CDR3 is 12 amino acids. Per the germline V gene, CDR1 is MDHEN and CDR2 is SYDVKM. V lost 3 bases to trimming and J lost 5 bases, with 5 bases between them. The CDR3 DNA follows: TGTGCCAGCAGTTTTCAGCGAAACACCATATATTTT. This gives the protein CASSFQRNTIYF. Drawing the rest from reference TRBV28 and TRBJ1-3, the complete variable domain is DVKVTQSSRYLVKRTGEKVFLECVQDMDHENMFWYRQDPGLGLRLIYFSYDVKMKEKGDIPEGYSVSREKKERFSLILESASTNQTSMYLCASSFQRNTIYFGEGSWLTVV.

This chain uses TRBV29-1 with TRBJ2-3; maybe TRBD1 (6 bases). With 6 bases removed from V and 2 bases from J, the gap between germline ends came to 21 bases. CDR1 and CDR2 (germline): SQVTM, ANQGSEA. The CDR3 loop spans 16 amino acids. CDR3 in DNA: TGCAGCGTCATTACTCCCCTGAGGGGGTACACAGATACGCAGTATTTT. This sequence encodes CSVITPLRGYTDTQYF.

The chain employs TRBV5-1 and TRBJ2-3, with TRBD2 as a possible D gene (6 bases). V was clipped by 4 bases and J by 1 base, with 16 bases between them. CDR1 and CDR2 (germline): SGHRS, YFSETQ. The CDR3 is 16 residues long. The CDR3 DNA reads as TGCGCCAGCAGCCTAGTTAGCGGATGGGGCACAGATACGCAGTATTTT. Its translation is CASSLVSGWGTDTQYF.

In the case of this clone: Different DNA sequences within this sample yield the same CDR3. The chain has TRBV7-2 and TRBJ2-1, with no clear D. The CDR3 is 13 residues long. The germline V gene has CDR1 SGHTA and CDR2 FQGNSA. V was pared by 2 bases and J by 6 bases, with 8 bases between. The CDR3 protein is CASSLLGVNEQFF. In DNA form, the CDR3 reads TGTGCCAGCAGCTTACTAGGAGTCAATGAGCAGTTCTTC. The full variable domain, its missing parts supplied by reference TRBV7-2 and TRBJ2-1, is GAGVSQSPSNKVTEKGKDVELRCDPISGHTALYWYRQSLGQGLEFLIYFQGNSAPDKSGLPSDRFSAERTGGSVSTLTIQRTQQEDSAVYLCASSLLGVNEQFFGPGTRLTVL.

The chain uses TRBV6-1 and TRBJ2-1, with TRBD2 identical over 8 bases. With V trimmed by 0 bases and J by 2 bases, 6 bases remained unmatched. Per the germline V gene, CDR1 is MNHNS and CDR2 is SASEGT. The CDR3 loop spans 17 amino acids. The CDR3 region is CASSEAPGGRTYNEQFF. CDR3 coding DNA: TGTGCCAGCAGTGAAGCGCCTGGCGGGAGGACCTACAATGAGCAGTTCTTC.

The chain combines TRBV29-1 with TRBJ2-1; 11 bases are a match to TRBD2. There are 14 residues in the CDR3. Germline assignment: CDR1 SQVTM and CDR2 ANQGSEA. V shed 4 bases, J shed 6 bases, and the junction held 5 bases outside the gene matches. The CDR3 sequence: CSVAGSGRVNEQFF. CDR3 DNA sequence: TGCAGCGTTGCAGGTAGCGGGAGGGTCAATGAGCAGTTCTTC.

The V and J genes are TRBV5-1 and TRBJ2-1; 9 positions match TRBD2. The CDR3 is 15 amino acids. From germline, CDR1 is SGHRS and CDR2 YFSETQ. V shed 4 bases, J shed 4 bases, and the junction held 6 bases outside the gene matches. The CDR3 DNA follows: TGCGCCAGCAGCGAGACTAGCGGCTTATACAATGAGCAGTTCTTC. Its translation is CASSETSGLYNEQFF.

A note on this clone: The same CDR3 is also encoded by other DNA sequences in this sample. This rearrangement joins TRBV15 to TRBJ2-7; no reliable D call. Trimming shortened V by 0 bases and J by 2 bases, and 5 bases separated the two germline ends. This CDR3 contains 13 residues. The germline gives CDR1 LNHNV, CDR2 YYDKDF (reference sequence). The CDR3 DNA reads as TGTGCCACCAGCAGAGATCGCCCCTACGAGCAGTACTTC. As protein: CATSRDRPYEQYF.

V usage is TRBV5-1 and J usage is TRBJ2-3, with 11 bases matching TRBD1. CDR3 length: 15 residues. Trimming removed 4 bases from V and 5 bases from J; junction bases left unmatched: 6. Germline values: CDR1 SGHRS, CDR2 YFSETQ. In DNA form, the CDR3 reads TGCGCCAGCAGCACGGACAGGGGGCGCTTAGATACGCAGTATTTT. Translation: CASSTDRGRLDTQYF.

About this clone: Other nucleotide sequences from this sample produce the same CDR3. V usage is TRBV9 and J usage is TRBJ2-3; D is unresolved. The CDR3 consists of 13 residues. V gave up 4 bases and J gave up 1 base, with 7 bases separating them. From germline, CDR1 is SGDLS and CDR2 YYNGEE. CDR3: CASSPLGTDTQYF. The DNA for the CDR3 is TGTGCCAGCAGCCCACTTGGCACAGATACGCAGTATTTT.